Below, 28 T cell receptor beta chains from the same sample are listed, as sequenced in a study of T cells in Graves' hyperthyroidism and ophthalmopathy. From RNA transcripts, TCR beta CDR3 regions were amplified. HTBI primers drove first-round RT-PCR of the TCR CDR3. TCRdb independently ran MiXCR on the multiplex PCR reads; one entry per CDR3 protein. The sample yields around 450,000 distinct CDR3 sequences, more than 15% seen once. Sequenced material: blood. These receptors all come from a woman younger than 30 with Graves' hyperthyroidism.

In this sample, this clonotype turned up a few times. The genes are TRBV11-2 and TRBJ2-4; tentative D call: TRBD1 (5 bases). This CDR3 is 15 amino acids long. The V and J ends lost 5 bases and 0 bases respectively, with 11 bases between them. Germline V gene lookup returns CDR1 SGHAT and CDR2 FQNNGV. CDR3 coding DNA: TGTGCCAGCAGCCACCCCAGGGAAGCCAAAAACATTCAGTACTTC. It encodes CASSHPREAKNIQYF.

In this sample, this clonotype turned up a few times. This chain connects TRBV6-1 to TRBJ2-3; 8 nucleotides line up with TRBD2. This CDR3 region has 15 residues. With 6 bases clipped from V and 3 bases from J, the junction kept 8 bases outside the gene matches. The germline V gene has CDR1 MNHNS and CDR2 SASEGT. The CDR3 protein is CASRRTGLETDTQYF. CDR3 bases: TGTGCCAGCAGGCGGACGGGACTAGAAACAGATACGCAGTATTTT.

A remark on this clonotype: This may be a read error, as it is one base from a much larger clone. CDR3 sequence reads: CASSLGQAQPYGYTF. CDR3 nucleotides: TGTGCCAGCTCACTCGGACAGGCTCAACCCTATGGCTACACCTTC. J is TRBJ1-2 and V is TRBV18; 7 nucleotides align to TRBD1. The V gene's germline CDR1 is KGHSH and CDR2 LQKENI. This CDR3 has 15 residues. With 4 bases clipped from V and 4 bases from J, the junction kept 9 bases outside the gene matches.

This clonotype occurred many times. The chain recombines TRBV6-1 with TRBJ2-1, with 8 bases that match TRBD1. Unmatched junction bases numbered 6, after V lost 8 bases and J lost 6 bases. The CDR3 spans 13 residues. Germline V gene sequence: CDR1 MNHNS, CDR2 SASEGT. The CDR3 region is CASVSRGLNEQFF. The CDR3 DNA reads TGTGCCAGCGTGAGCAGGGGGCTCAATGAGCAGTTCTTC.

In its sample, this clonotype was seen many times. This chain joins TRBV29-1 and TRBJ1-1; 9 positions agree with TRBD1. The CDR3 has 16 amino acids. Germline CDR1 is SQVTM and CDR2 is ANQGSEA. V dropped 4 bases and J dropped 1; count of bases not matched to a gene: 10. CDR3 protein: CSVVGVSGQGNTEAFF. CDR3 nucleotides: TGCAGCGTTGTCGGGGTTTCGGGACAGGGGAACACTGAAGCTTTCTTT.

This clonotype was recorded a few times. The chain couples TRBV27 to TRBJ1-2; D uncertain. This CDR3 is 13 amino acids long. V dropped 3 bases and J dropped 8 bases, with 13 bases sitting between them. Germline CDR1 is MNHEY and CDR2 is SMNVEV (reference sequence). The CDR3 loop is CASSFGPAGGYTF. The DNA for the CDR3 is TGTGCCAGCAGTTTTGGGCCAGCGGGAGGCTACACCTTC.

V is TRBV9 and J is TRBJ2-7, with TRBD2 matching over 8 bases. Unmatched junction bases numbered 7, after V lost 0 bases and J lost 5 bases. The CDR3 is made up of 15 amino acids. CDR1 and CDR2 from the germline V gene are SGDLS and YYNGEE. The CDR3 bases are TGTGCCAGCAGCGTAGGGACTAGCCCTAGGGACGAGCAGTACTTC. Its protein is CASSVGTSPRDEQYF.

In this sample, this clonotype turned up many times. The chain uses TRBV7-9 and TRBJ2-3; 10 bases line up with TRBD1. The junction had 3 bases not matched to a gene; V was cut back by 3 bases and J by 3 bases. The CDR3 sequence is 15 residues long. Germline V gene sequence: CDR1 SEHNR, CDR2 FQNEAQ (reference sequence). The CDR3 here is CASSFLDRGTDTQYF. CDR3 sequence (DNA): TGTGCCAGCAGCTTTCTGGACAGGGGGACAGATACGCAGTATTTT. Drawing the rest from reference TRBV7-9 and TRBJ2-3, the complete variable domain is DTGVSQNPRHKITKRGQNVTFRCDPISEHNRLYWYRQTLGQGPEFLTYFQNEAQLEKSRLLSDRFSAERPKGSFSTLEIQRTEQGDSAMYLCASSFLDRGTDTQYFGPGTRLTVL.

This clonotype was counted a few times. The chain employs TRBV24-1 and TRBJ1-2, with 7 bases matching TRBD1. The CDR3 totals 14 residues. Germline-derived CDR1 and CDR2 are KGHDR and SFDVKD. With 4 bases clipped from V and 7 bases from J, the junction kept 8 bases outside the gene matches. CDR3 region: CATSEPDRVAGYTF. The CDR3 nucleotides are TGTGCCACCAGTGAACCTGACAGGGTGGCTGGCTACACCTTC.

As regards this clonotype: Since a much larger clone is just one base distant, this may be a read error. The chain recombines TRBV5-1 with TRBJ2-7, with 8 bases identical to TRBD2. V lost 6 bases, J lost 3 bases, and 11 bases stayed unmatched. This CDR3 has 15 residues. Per the germline V gene, CDR1 is SGHRS and CDR2 is YFSETQ. The CDR3 coding sequence is TGCGCCAGCAACCCGGACAAAGCGGGAGTCTACGAGCAGTACTTC. Protein product: CASNPDKAGVYEQYF.

This clonotype appeared a few times. This chain links TRBV28 with TRBJ2-2; 9 bases map to TRBD1. Germline CDR1 is MDHEN and CDR2 is SYDVKM. The CDR3 runs 15 residues. The J segment lost 4 bases and the V segment lost 6 bases, leaving 6 bases of the junction unmatched. The CDR3 protein is CASRQDRGSTGELFF. DNA for the CDR3: TGTGCCAGCAGACAAGACAGGGGGAGCACCGGGGAGCTGTTTTTT.

This clonotype was counted ten times or more. The chain combines TRBV11-2 with TRBJ2-7, with unresolved D. The CDR3 is 13 amino acids. CDR1 and CDR2 from the germline V gene are SGHAT and FQNNGV. Trimming removed 3 bases at V and 0 bases at J, with 6 bases between. CDR3 DNA: TGTGCCAGCAGCTTTGGCTTCTCCTACGAGCAGTACTTC. This encodes CASSFGFSYEQYF.

In regard to this clonotype: This may stem from a read error, because a much larger clone lies one nucleotide away. The chain couples TRBV6-1 to TRBJ2-1; no clear D. Germline loops: CDR1 MNHNS, CDR2 SASEGT. V was clipped by 11 bases and J by 0 bases, with 17 bases between them. The CDR3 has 15 amino acids. The DNA for the CDR3 is TGTGCCGGCTCATCTGACTTCTCCTCCTACAATGAGCAGTTCTTC. Residues: CAGSSDFSSYNEQFF.

Ten or more counts support this clonotype. The chain carries TRBV5-1 and TRBJ1-2, with 8 positions matching TRBD1. There are 15 residues in the CDR3. V was clipped by 4 bases and J by 0 bases; unmatched bases: 5. Germline-derived CDR1 and CDR2 are SGHRS and YFSETQ. The CDR3 nucleotides read TGCGCCAGCAGCATCGGACAGGGAGCTAACTATGGCTACACCTTC. Translating it yields CASSIGQGANYGYTF.

Worth noting for this clonotype: Since no conserved phenylalanine or tryptophan closes the CDR3, a read error is the likely cause. The rearrangement links TRBV6-2 or TRBV6-3 to TRBJ2-1, with D possibly being TRBD1 (5 bases). The V end lost 8 bases, the J end lost 4 bases, and 15 bases lay between the germline ends. Per germline, CDR1 MNHEY and CDR2 SVGEGT. The CDR3 totals 14 residues. For the CDR3, the DNA is TGTGCCAGCGGAAGAGACAGTATTTACAATGAGCAGTTCATC. As protein: CASGRDSIYNEQFI.

This clonotype has at least ten counts. The chain couples TRBV28 to TRBJ2-4, with unresolved D. This CDR3 region has 15 residues. Trimming stripped 5 bases from V and 0 bases from J, with 11 bases between. Germline V gene sequence: CDR1 MDHEN, CDR2 SYDVKM. CDR3 nucleotides: TGTGCCAGCAGTGTAGGTGGCATAGCCAAAAACATTCAGTACTTC. This gives the protein CASSVGGIAKNIQYF.

CDR3 in DNA: TGTGCCAGCAGCGGCGAGGTGGCCTTCAGGACTGAAGCTTTCTTT. Residues: CASSGEVAFRTEAFF. The chain links TRBV9 to TRBJ1-1; D gene unclear. This CDR3 has 15 residues. Deletions cut 3 bases from V and 5 bases from J, with 17 bases between. From germline, CDR1 is SGDLS and CDR2 YYNGEE.

There are a few counts of this clonotype. V and J are TRBV9 and TRBJ2-5, with D possibly being TRBD2 (6 bases). V was cut by 2 bases and J by 4 bases, with 15 bases left in between. The CDR3 contains 15 residues. The germline V gene has CDR1 SGDLS and CDR2 YYNGEE. CDR3 bases: TGTGCCAGCAGCGTTATCGGCGGGGAAACAGAGACCCAGTACTTC. Protein sequence: CASSVIGGETETQYF.

The chain uses TRBV9 and TRBJ2-1, with unresolved D. This CDR3 is built from 16 residues. V dropped 0 bases and J dropped 7 bases, with 17 bases sitting between them. Looked up from germline, CDR1 is SGDLS and CDR2 is YYNGEE. CDR3 region: CASSVVVEATWNEQFF. CDR3 nucleotide sequence: TGTGCCAGCAGCGTAGTAGTAGAAGCGACTTGGAATGAGCAGTTCTTC. The full variable domain, completed using reference TRBV9 and TRBJ2-1, is DSGVTQTPKHLITATGQRVTLRCSPRSGDLSVYWYQQSLDQGLQFLIQYYNGEERAKGNILERFSAQQFPDLHSELNLSSLELGDSALYFCASSVVVEATWNEQFFGPGTRLTVL.

This clonotype was found many times. This chain joins TRBV7-2 and TRBJ1-2; 7 positions match TRBD1. Germline V gene data show CDR1 as SGHTA and CDR2 as FQGNSA. With 4 bases clipped from V and 7 bases from J, the junction kept 12 bases outside the gene matches. The CDR3 is 15 amino acids. CDR3 sequence reads: CASSSPIGTAIGYTF. CDR3 bases: TGTGCCAGCAGCTCACCGATTGGGACAGCAATTGGCTACACCTTC.

This clonotype was seen a few times. The J gene is TRBJ2-3, the V gene TRBV20-1; 14 positions agree with TRBD2. The V gene end was trimmed by 3 bases and the J gene end by 5 bases; junction bases not matched to a gene: 7. Germline lookup yields CDR1 DFQATT and CDR2 SNEGSKA (reference sequence). There are 16 residues in the CDR3. For the CDR3, the DNA is TGCAGTGCTAGTCCGGGACTAGCGGGAGTCGGAGATACGCAGTATTTT. Protein product: CSASPGLAGVGDTQYF.

This clonotype was recorded many times. V and J are TRBV12-3 or TRBV12-4 and TRBJ2-7; no definite D call. The CDR3 totals 11 residues. V was cut by 3 bases and J by 6 bases, with 6 bases left in between. The CDR3 reads CASSLAFEQYF. CDR3 nucleotides: TGTGCCAGCAGTTTGGCCTTCGAGCAGTACTTC.

The rearrangement joins TRBV29-1 to TRBJ1-2; 9 nucleotides line up with TRBD1. The CDR3 consists of 12 residues. Germline V gene sequence: CDR1 SQVTM, CDR2 ANQGSEA. J gave up 8 bases and V 7 bases, and 8 bases lay outside the gene matches. CDR3 nucleotides: TGCAGCGCAATACAGGGGGCCTTCGGCTACACCTTC. Its translation: CSAIQGAFGYTF.

The chain is built from TRBV6-1 and TRBJ2-5; 9 bases line up with TRBD1. The CDR3 consists of 16 residues. Trimming cost V 3 bases and J 5 bases; bases outside gene matches: 10. Germline CDR1 and CDR2: MNHNS and SASEGT. CDR3 bases: TGTGCCAGCAGTGACCAAGAGGACAGGGGAAGGGAGACCCAGTACTTC. Its protein is CASSDQEDRGRETQYF.

In this sample, this clonotype turned up many times. The chain couples TRBV11-2 to TRBJ2-1; TRBD2 agrees at 11 bases. CDR3 length equals 17 residues. Germline CDR1 and CDR2: SGHAT and FQNNGV. V shed 4 bases and J 7 bases; nucleotides not matched to a gene: 12. CDR3 in amino acids: CASSYTSGGRYGNEQFF. CDR3 coding DNA: TGTGCCAGCAGCTATACTAGCGGGGGACGTTATGGGAATGAGCAGTTCTTC.

This clonotype was recorded at least ten times. The gene calls are TRBV20-1 and TRBJ1-1; tentatively, D is TRBD1 (5 bases). V was cut by 3 bases and J by 4 bases, with 12 bases left in between. The CDR3 extends over 13 amino acids. Per germline, CDR1 DFQATT and CDR2 SNEGSKA (reference sequence). The CDR3 loop reads CSARETELTEAFF. The CDR3 DNA is TGCAGTGCTAGGGAGACAGAGCTCACTGAAGCTTTCTTT.

This clonotype was recorded many times. V and J are TRBV28 and TRBJ2-3; 10 nucleotides match TRBD2. V lost 7 bases and J lost 6; bases outside the gene matches: 13. The CDR3 length is 16 residues. Germline lookup yields CDR1 MDHEN and CDR2 SYDVKM. The CDR3 is CASKKPGLASSDTQYF. The CDR3 nucleotides read TGTGCCAGCAAAAAACCGGGACTAGCGAGTTCGGATACGCAGTATTTT.

The chain recombines TRBV5-1 with TRBJ2-2; 9 nucleotides match TRBD1. This CDR3 comprises 17 residues. The V gene's germline CDR1 is SGHRS and CDR2 YFSETQ. V lost 0 bases, J lost 4 bases, and 7 bases stayed unmatched. The CDR3 DNA reads as TGCGCCAGCAGCTTGGTCCCGGACAGGGGATTCACCGGGGAGCTGTTTTTT. Translating gives CASSLVPDRGFTGELFF.